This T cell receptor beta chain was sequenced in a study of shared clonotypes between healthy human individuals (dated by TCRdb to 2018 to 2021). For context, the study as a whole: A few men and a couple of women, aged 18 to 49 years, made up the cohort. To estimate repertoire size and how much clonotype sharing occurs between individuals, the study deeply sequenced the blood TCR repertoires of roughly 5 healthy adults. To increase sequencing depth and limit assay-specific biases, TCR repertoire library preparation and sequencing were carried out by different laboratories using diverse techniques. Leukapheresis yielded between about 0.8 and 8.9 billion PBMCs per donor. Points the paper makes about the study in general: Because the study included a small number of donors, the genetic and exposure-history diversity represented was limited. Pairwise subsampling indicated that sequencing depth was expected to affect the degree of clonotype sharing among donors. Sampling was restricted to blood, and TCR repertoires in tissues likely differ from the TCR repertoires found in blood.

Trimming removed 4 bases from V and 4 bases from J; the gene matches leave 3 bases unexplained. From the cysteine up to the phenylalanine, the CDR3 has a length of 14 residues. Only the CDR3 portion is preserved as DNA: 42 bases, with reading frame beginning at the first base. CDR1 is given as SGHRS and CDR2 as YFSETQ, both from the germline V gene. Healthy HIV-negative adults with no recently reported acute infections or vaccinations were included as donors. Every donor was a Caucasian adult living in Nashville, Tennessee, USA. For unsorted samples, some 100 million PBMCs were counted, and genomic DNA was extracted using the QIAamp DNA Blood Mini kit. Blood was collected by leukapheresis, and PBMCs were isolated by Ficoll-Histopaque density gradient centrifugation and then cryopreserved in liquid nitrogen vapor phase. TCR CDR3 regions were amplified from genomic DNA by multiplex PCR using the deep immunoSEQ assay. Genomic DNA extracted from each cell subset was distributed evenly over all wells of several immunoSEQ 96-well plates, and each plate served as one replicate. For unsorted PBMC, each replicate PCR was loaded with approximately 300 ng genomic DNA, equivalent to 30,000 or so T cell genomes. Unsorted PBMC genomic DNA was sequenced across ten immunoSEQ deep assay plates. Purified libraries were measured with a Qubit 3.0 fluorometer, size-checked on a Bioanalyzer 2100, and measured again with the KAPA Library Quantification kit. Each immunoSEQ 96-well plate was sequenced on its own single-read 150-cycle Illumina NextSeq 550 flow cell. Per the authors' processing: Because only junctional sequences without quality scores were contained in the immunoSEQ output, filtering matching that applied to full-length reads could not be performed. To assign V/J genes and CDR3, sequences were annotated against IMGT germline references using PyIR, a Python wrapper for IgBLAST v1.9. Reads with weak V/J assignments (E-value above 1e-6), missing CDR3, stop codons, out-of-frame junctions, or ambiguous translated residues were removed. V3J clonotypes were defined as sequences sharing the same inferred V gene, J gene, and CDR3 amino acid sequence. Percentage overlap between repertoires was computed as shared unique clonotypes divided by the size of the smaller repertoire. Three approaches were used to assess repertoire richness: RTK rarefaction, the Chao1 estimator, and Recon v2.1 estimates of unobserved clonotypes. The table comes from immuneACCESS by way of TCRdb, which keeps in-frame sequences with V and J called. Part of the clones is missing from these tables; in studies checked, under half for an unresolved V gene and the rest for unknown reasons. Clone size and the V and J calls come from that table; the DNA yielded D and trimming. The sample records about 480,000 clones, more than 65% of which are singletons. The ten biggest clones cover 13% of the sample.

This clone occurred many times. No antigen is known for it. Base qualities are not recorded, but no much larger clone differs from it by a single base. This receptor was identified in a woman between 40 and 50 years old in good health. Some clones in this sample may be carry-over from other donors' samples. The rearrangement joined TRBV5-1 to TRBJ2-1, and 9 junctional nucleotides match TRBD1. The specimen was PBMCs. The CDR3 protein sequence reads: CASSPGQGYNEQFF. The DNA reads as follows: TGCGCCAGCAGCCCGGGACAGGGTTACAATGAGCAGTTCTTC.